Listed below are T cell receptor beta chains from one sample, sequenced in a study of blood T cell repertoires in COVID-19. Some clones are missing from TCRdb's copy, which holds only in-frame ones; the method was immunoSEQ multiplex PCR. The sample contains some 90,000 clones, less than 85% of which appear only once. Sequencing was performed on peripheral blood. The receptor set was obtained from a woman in her 70s with acute or convalescent COVID-19. Both conserved end residues are trimmed from each CDR3. D genes are given only for firm matches.

v_gene,d_gene,j_gene,len,CDR3aa
TRBV6-5,TRBD1,TRBJ1-5,11,ASRGQFNQPQH
TRBV28,-,TRBJ1-3,14,ASSLVQGSAGNTIY
TRBV6-5,-,TRBJ1-2,12,ASSAGFSDYGYT
TRBV5-8,-,TRBJ1-1,12,ASSLDRGLAEAF
TRBV7-9,-,TRBJ1-2,10,ASSEENYGYT
TRBV6-1,TRBD1,TRBJ1-2,14,ASSESGDRGQYGYT
TRBV28,TRBD1,TRBJ2-5,13,ASSSWTGVMETQY
TRBV4-2,TRBD1,TRBJ2-7,13,ASSQVGQGGHEQY
TRBV5-1,-,TRBJ1-3,11,ASSEQSGNTIY
TRBV7-9,TRBD1,TRBJ2-3,12,ASIRDRAADTQY
TRBV6-5,-,TRBJ1-5,13,ASSRQRDSNQPQH
TRBV30,TRBD1,TRBJ1-1,12,AWSSGQGVTEAF
TRBV3-1/TRBV3-2,-,TRBJ2-3,15,ASSQDLGVQSTDTQY